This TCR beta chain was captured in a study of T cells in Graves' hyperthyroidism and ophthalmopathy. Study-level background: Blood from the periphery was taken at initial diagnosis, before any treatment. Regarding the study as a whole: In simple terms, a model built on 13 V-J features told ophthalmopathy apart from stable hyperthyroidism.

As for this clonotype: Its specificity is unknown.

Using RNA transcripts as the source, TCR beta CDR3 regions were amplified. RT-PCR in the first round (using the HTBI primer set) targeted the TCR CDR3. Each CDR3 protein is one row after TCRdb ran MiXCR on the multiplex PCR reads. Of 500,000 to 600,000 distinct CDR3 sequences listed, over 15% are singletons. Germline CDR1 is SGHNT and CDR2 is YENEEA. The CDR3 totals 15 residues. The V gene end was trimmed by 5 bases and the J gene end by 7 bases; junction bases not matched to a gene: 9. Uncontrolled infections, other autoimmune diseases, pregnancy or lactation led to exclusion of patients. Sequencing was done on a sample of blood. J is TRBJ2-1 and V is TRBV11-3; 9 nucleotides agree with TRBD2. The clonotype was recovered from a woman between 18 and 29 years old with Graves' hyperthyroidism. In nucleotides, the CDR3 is TGTGCCAGCAGCCCAAGCGGGGGGCCGGGGAATGAGCAGTTCTTC. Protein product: CASSPSGGPGNEQFF.